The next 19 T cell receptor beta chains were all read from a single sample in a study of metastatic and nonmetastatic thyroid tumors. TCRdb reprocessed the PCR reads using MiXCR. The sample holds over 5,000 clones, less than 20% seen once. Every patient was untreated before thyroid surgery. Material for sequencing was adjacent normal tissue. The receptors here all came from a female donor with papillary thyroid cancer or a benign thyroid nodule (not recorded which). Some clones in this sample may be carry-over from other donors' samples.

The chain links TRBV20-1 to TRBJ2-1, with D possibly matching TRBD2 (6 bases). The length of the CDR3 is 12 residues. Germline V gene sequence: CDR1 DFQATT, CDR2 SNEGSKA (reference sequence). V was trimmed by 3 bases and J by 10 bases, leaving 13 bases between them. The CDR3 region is CSARPGTGEQFF. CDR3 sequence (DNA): TGCAGTGCTAGGCCGGGGACTGGGGAGCAGTTCTTC.

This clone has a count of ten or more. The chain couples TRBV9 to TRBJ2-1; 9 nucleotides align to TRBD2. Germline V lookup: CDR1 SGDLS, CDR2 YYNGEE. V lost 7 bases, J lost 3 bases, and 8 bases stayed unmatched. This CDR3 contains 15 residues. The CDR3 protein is CASASLRGGYNEQFF. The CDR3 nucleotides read TGTGCCAGCGCGAGTTTGCGGGGGGGCTACAATGAGCAGTTCTTC.

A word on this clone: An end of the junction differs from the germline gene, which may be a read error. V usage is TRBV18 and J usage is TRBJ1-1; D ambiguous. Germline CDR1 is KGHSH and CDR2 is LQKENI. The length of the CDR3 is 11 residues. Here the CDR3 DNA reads TGTACCAGCTCATGGTACACTGAAGCTTTCTTT. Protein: CTSSWYTEAFF.

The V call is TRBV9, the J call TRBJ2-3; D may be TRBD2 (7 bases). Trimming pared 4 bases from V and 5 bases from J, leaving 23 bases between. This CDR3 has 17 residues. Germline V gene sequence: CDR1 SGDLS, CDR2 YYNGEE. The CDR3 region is CASSPDSPGGTRDTQYF. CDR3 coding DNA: TGTGCCAGCAGCCCCGACAGTCCCGGGGGGACAAGAGATACGCAGTATTTT.

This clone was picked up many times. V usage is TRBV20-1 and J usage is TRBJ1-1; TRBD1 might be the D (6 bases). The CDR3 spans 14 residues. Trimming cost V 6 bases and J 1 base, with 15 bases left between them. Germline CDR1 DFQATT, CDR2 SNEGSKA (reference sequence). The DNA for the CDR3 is TGCAGTGCCAGGGGTGGGGATTGGAACACTGAAGCTTTCTTT. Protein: CSARGGDWNTEAFF.

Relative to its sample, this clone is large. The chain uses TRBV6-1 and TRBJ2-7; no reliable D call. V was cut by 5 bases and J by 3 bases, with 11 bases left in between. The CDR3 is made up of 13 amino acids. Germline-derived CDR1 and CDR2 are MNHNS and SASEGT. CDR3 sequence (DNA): TGTGCCAGCAGTTCCGATCCTCTCTACGAGCAGTACTTC. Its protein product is CASSSDPLYEQYF.

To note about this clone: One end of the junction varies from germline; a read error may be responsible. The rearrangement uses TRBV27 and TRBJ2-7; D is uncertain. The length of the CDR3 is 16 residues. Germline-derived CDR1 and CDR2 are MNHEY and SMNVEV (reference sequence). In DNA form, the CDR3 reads TGTGCCAGTGCTGCCCTCGTGGGAATTAAGTTCTACGAGCATTACTTC. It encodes CASAALVGIKFYEHYF.

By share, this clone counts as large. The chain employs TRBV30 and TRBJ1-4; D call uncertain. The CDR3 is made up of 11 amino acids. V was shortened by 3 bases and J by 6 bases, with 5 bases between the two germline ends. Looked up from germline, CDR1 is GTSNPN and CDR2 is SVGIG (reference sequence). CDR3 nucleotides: TGTGCCTGGAGGGGTTATGAAAAACTGTTTTTT. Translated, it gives CAWRGYEKLFF.

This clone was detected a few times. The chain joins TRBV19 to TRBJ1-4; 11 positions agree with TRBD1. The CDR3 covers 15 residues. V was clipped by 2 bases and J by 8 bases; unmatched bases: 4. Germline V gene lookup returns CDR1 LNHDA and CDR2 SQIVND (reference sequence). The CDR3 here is CASSISGTGGEKLFF. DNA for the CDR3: TGTGCCAGTAGTATATCTGGGACAGGGGGAGAAAAACTGTTTTTT.

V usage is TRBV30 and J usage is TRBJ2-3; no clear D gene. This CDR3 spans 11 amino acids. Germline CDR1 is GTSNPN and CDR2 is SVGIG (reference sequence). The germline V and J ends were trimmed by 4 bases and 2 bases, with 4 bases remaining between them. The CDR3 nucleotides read TGTGCCTGGACTGACACAGATACGCAGTATTTT. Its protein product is CAWTDTDTQYF.

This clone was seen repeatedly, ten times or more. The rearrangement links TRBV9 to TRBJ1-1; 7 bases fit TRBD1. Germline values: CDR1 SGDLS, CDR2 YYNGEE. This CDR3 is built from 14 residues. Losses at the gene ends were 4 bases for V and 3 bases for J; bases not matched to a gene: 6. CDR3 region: CASSPNTGDTEAFF. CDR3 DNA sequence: TGTGCCAGCAGCCCTAATACAGGGGACACTGAAGCTTTCTTT.

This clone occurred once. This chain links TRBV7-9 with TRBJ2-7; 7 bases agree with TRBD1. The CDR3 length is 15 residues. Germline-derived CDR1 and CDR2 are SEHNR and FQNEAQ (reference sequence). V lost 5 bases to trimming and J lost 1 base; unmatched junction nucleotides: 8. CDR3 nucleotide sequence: TGTGCCAGCAGCAAACAGGGGACCAAATCCTACGAGCAGTACTTC. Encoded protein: CASSKQGTKSYEQYF.

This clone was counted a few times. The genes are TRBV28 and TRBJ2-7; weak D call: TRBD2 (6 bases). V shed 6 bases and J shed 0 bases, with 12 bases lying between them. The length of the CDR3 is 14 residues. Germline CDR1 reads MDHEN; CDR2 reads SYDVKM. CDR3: CASRPAGGSYEQYF. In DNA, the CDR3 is TGTGCCAGCAGACCAGCCGGGGGCTCCTACGAGCAGTACTTC.

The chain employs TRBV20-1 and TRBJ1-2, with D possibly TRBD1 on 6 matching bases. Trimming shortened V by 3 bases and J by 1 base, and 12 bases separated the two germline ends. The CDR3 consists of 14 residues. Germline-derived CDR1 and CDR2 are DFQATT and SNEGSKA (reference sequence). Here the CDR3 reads CSASGTLLNYGYTF. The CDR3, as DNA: TGCAGTGCTAGCGGGACACTGCTTAACTATGGCTACACCTTC.

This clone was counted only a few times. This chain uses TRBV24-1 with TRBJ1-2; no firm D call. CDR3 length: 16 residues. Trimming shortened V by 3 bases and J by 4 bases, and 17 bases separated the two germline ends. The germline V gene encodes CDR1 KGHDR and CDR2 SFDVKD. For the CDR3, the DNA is TGTGCCACCAGTGATCCAACAGTGCGGAGCTCCTATGGCTACACCTTC. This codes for CATSDPTVRSSYGYTF.

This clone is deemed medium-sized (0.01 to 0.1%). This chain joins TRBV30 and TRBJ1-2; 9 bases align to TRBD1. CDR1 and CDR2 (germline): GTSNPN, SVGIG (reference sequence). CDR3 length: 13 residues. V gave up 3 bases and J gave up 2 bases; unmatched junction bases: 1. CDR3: CAWRGQGNYGYTF. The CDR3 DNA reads TGTGCCTGGAGGGGACAGGGAAACTATGGCTACACCTTC.

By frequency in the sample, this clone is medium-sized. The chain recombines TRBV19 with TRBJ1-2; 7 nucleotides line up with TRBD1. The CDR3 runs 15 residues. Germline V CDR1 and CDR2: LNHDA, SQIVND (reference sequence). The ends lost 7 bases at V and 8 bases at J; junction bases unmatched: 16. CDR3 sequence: CASTNLQGGYGGYTF. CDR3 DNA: TGTGCCAGTACCAACCTCCAGGGGGGCTATGGGGGCTACACCTTC.

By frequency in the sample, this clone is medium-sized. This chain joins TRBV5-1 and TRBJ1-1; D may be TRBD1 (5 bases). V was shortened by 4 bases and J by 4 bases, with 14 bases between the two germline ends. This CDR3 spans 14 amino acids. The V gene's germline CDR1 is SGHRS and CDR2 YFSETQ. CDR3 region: CASSPERGVTEAFF. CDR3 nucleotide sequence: TGCGCCAGCAGCCCCGAGAGGGGTGTCACTGAAGCTTTCTTT.

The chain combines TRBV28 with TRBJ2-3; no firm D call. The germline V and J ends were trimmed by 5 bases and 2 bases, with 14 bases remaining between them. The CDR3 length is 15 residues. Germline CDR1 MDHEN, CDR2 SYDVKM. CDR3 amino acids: CASSELGLNTDTQYF. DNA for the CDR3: TGTGCCAGCAGTGAATTGGGATTAAACACAGATACGCAGTATTTT. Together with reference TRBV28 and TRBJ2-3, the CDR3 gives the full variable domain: DVKVTQSSRYLVKRTGEKVFLECVQDMDHENMFWYRQDPGLGLRLIYFSYDVKMKEKGDIPEGYSVSREKKERFSLILESASTNQTSMYLCASSELGLNTDTQYFGPGTRLTVL.